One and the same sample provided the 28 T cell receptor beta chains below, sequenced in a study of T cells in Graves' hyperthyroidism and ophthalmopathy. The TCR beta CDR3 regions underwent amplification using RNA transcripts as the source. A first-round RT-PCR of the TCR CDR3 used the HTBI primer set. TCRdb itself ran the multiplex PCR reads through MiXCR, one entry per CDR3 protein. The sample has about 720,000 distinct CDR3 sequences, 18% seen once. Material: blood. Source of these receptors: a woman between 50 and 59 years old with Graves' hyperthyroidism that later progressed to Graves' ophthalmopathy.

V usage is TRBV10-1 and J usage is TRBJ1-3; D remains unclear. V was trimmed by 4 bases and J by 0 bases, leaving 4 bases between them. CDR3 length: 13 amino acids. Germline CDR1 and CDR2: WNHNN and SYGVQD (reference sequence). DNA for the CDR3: TGCGCCAGCAGTGGTTTCTCTGGAAACACCATATATTTT. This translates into CASSGFSGNTIYF.

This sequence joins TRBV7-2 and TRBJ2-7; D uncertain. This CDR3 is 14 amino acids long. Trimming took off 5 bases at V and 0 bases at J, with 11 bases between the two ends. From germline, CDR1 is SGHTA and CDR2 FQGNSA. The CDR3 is CASSPVRYSYEQYF. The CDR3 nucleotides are TGTGCCAGCAGCCCCGTACGGTACTCCTACGAGCAGTACTTC.

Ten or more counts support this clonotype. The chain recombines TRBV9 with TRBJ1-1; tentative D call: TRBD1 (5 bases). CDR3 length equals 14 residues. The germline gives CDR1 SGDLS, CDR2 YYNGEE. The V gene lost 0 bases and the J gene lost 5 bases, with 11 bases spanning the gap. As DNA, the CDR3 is TGTGCCAGCAGCGTAGAAGTGAGGGGAACTGAAGCTTTCTTT. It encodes CASSVEVRGTEAFF.

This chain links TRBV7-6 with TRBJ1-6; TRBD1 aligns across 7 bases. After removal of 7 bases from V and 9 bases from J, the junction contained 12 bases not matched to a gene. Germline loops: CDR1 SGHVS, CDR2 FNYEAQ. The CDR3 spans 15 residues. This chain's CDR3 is CASTREGARGSPLHF. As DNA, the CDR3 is TGTGCCAGCACCCGTGAGGGGGCGAGGGGTTCACCCCTCCACTTT. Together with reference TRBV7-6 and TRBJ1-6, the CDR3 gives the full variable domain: GAGVSQSPRYKVTKRGQDVALRCDPISGHVSLYWYRQALGQGPEFLTYFNYEAQQDKSGLPNDRFSAERPEGSISTLTIQRTEQRDSAMYRCASTREGARGSPLHFGNGTRLTVT.

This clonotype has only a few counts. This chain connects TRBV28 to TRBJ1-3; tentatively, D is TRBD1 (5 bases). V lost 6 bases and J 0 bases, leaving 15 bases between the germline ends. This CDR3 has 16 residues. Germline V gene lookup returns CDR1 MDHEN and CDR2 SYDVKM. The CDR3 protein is CASSRRGRVSGNTIYF. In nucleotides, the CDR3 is TGTGCCAGCAGCCGGAGGGGCAGAGTCTCTGGAAACACCATATATTTT.

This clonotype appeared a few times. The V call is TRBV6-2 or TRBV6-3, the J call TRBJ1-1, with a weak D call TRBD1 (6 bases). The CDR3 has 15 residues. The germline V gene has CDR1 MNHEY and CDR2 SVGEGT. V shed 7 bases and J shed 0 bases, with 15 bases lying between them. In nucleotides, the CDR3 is TGTGCCAGCAACCAACACAGGGTTTTGAACACTGAAGCTTTCTTT. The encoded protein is CASNQHRVLNTEAFF.

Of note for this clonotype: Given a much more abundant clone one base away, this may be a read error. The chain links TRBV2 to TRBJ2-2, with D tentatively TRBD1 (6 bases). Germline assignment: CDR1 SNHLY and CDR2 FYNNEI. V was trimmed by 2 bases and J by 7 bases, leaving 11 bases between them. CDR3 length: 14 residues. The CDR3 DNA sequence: TGTGCCAGCAGTGAATGGGGGCAGGTCGGGGAGCTGTTTTTT. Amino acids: CASSEWGQVGELFF.

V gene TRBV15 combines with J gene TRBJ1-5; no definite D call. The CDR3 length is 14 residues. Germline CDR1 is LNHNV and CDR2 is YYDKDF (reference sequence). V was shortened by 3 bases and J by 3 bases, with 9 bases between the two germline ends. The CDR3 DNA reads TGTGCCACCAGCAGGGGCGGGAACAATCAGCCCCAGCATTTT. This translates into CATSRGGNNQPQHF. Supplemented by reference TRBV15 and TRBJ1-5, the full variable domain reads DAMVIQNPRYQVTQFGKPVTLSCSQTLNHNVMYWYQQKSSQAPKLLFHYYDKDFNNEADTPDNFQSRRPNTSFCFLDIRSPGLGDTAMYLCATSRGGNNQPQHFGDGTRLSIL.

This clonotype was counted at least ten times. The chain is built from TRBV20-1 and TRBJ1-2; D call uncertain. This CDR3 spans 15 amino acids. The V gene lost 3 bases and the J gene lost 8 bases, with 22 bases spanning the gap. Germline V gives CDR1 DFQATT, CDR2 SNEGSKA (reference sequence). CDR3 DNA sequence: TGCAGTGCTAGCCCCATAGACTTAAACCAAGGGGGCTACACCTTC. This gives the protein CSASPIDLNQGGYTF.

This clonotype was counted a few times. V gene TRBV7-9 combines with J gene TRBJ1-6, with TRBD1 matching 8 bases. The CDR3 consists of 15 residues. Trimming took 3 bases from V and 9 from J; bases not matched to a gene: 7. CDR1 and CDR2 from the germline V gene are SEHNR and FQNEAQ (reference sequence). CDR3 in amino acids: CASSFPFTGGSPLHF. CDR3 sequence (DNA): TGTGCCAGCAGCTTTCCGTTTACAGGGGGTTCACCCCTCCACTTT.

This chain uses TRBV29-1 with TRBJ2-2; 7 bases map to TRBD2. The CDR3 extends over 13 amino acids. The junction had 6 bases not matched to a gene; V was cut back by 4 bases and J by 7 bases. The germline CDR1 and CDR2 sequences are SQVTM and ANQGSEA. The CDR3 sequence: CSVGEGTSGELFF. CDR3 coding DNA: TGCAGCGTTGGGGAGGGGACCAGCGGGGAGCTGTTTTTT.

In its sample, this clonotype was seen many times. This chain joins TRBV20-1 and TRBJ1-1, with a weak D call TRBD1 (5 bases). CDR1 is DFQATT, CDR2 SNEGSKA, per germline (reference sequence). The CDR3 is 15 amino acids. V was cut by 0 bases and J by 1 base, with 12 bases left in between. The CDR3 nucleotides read TGCAGTGCTAGAGATTACGGGGCTGGGAACACTGAAGCTTTCTTT. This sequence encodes CSARDYGAGNTEAFF.

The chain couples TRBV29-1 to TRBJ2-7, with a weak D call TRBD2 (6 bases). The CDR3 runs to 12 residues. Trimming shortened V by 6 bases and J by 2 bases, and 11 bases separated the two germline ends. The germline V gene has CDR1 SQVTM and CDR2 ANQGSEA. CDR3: CSVRDQAYEQYF. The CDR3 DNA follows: TGCAGCGTGCGGGACCAGGCCTACGAGCAGTACTTC.

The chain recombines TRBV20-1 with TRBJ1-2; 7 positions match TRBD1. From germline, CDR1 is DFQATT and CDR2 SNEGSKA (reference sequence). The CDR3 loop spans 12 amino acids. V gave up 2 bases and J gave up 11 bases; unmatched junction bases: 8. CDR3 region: CSARNPTGRYTF. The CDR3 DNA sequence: TGCAGTGCTAGAAATCCGACAGGGAGGTACACCTTC.

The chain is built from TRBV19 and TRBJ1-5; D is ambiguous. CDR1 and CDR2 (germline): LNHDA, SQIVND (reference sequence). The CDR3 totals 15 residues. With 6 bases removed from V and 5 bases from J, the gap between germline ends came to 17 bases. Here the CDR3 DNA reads TGTGCCAGTAGGAGTCACCCCGAAAGTCATCAGCCCCAGCATTTT. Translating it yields CASRSHPESHQPQHF. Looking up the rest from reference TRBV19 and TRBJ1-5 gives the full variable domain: DGGITQSPKYLFRKEGQNVTLSCEQNLNHDAMYWYRQDPGQGLRLIYYSQIVNDFQKGDIAEGYSVSREKKESFPLTVTSAQKNPTAFYLCASRSHPESHQPQHFGDGTRLSIL.

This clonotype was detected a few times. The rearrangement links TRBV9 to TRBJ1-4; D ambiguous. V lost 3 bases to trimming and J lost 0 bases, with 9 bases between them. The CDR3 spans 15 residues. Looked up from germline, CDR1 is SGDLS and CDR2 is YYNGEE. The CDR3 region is CASSDDGATNEKLFF. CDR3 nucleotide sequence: TGTGCCAGCAGCGACGACGGCGCAACTAATGAAAAACTGTTTTTT.

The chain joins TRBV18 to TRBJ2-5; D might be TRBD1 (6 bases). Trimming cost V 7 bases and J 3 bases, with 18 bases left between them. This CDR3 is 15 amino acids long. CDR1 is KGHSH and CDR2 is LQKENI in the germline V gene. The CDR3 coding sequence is TGTGCCAGCTTACATACACTGGACAGCAAAGAGACCCAGTACTTC. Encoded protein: CASLHTLDSKETQYF.

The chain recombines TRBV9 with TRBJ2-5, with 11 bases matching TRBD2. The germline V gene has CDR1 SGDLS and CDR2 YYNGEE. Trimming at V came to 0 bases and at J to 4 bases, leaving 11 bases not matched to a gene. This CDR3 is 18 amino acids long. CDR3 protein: CASSVGIRGLAGGETQYF. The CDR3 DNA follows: TGTGCCAGCAGCGTAGGGATTAGAGGTCTAGCGGGGGGAGAGACCCAGTACTTC. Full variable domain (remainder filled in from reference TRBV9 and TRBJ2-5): DSGVTQTPKHLITATGQRVTLRCSPRSGDLSVYWYQQSLDQGLQFLIQYYNGEERAKGNILERFSAQQFPDLHSELNLSSLELGDSALYFCASSVGIRGLAGGETQYFGPGTRLLVL.

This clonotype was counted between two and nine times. The CDR3 region has the DNA TGTGCCAGCAGTTTAAAGCGGGGGGGCCGAGATACGCAGTATTTT. Protein sequence: CASSLKRGGRDTQYF. V and J are TRBV6-5 and TRBJ2-3; 10 bases are a match to TRBD2. Trimming cost V 4 bases and J 5 bases; bases outside gene matches: 6. The germline V gene encodes CDR1 MNHEY and CDR2 SVGAGI. This CDR3 region has 15 residues.

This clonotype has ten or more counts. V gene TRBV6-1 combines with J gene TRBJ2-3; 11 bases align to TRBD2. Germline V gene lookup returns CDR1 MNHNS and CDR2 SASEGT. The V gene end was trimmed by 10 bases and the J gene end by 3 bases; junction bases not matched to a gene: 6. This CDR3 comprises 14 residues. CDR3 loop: CATPGTSGTDTQYF. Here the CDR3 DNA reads TGTGCCACCCCCGGGACTAGCGGTACAGATACGCAGTATTTT.

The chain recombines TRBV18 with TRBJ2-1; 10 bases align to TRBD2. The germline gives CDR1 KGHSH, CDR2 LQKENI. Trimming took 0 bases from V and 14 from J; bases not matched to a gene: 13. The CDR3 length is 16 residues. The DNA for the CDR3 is TGTGCCAGCTCACCACCGGAGCAGCGGGGGGGAATGTCGGAGTTCTTC. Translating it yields CASSPPEQRGGMSEFF.

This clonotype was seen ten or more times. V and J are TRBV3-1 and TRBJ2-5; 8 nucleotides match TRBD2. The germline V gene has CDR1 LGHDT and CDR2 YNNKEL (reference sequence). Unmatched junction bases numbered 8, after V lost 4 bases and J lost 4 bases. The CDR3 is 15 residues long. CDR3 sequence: CASSPPYGGVETQYF. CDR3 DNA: TGTGCCAGCAGCCCCCCTTACGGGGGGGTAGAGACCCAGTACTTC.

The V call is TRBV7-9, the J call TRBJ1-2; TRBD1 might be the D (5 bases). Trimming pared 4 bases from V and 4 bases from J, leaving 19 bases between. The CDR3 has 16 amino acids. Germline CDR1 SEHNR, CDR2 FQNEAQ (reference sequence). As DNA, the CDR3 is TGTGCCAGCAGCTCCCCGGACGGGGGAGCGGGCTATGGCTACACCTTC. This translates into CASSSPDGGAGYGYTF.

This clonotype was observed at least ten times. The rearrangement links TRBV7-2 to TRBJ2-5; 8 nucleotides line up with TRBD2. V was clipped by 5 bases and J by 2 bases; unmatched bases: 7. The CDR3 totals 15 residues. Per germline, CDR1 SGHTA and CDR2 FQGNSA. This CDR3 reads CASSMSGGPQETQYF. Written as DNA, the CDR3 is TGTGCCAGCAGCATGAGCGGGGGACCACAAGAGACCCAGTACTTC. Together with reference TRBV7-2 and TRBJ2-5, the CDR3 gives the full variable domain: GAGVSQSPSNKVTEKGKDVELRCDPISGHTALYWYRQSLGQGLEFLIYFQGNSAPDKSGLPSDRFSAERTGGSVSTLTIQRTQQEDSAVYLCASSMSGGPQETQYFGPGTRLLVL.

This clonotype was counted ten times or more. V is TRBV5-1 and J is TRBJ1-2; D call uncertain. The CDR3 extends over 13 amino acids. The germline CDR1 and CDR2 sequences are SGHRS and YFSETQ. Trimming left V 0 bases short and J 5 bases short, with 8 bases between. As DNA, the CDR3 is TGCGCCAGCAGCTTGGATTCCGTTTATGGCTACACCTTC. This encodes CASSLDSVYGYTF. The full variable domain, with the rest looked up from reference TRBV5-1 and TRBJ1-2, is KAGVTQTPRYLIKTRGQQVTLSCSPISGHRSVSWYQQTPGQGLQFLFEYFSETQRNKGNFPGRFSGRQFSNSRSEMNVSTLELGDSALYLCASSLDSVYGYTFGSGTRLTVV.

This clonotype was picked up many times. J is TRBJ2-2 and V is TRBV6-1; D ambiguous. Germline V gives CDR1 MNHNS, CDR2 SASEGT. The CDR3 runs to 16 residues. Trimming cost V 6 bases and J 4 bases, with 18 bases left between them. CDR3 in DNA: TGTGCCAGCAGAGCTATAGCTTTGTCGGGCACCGGGGAGCTGTTTTTT. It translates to CASRAIALSGTGELFF.

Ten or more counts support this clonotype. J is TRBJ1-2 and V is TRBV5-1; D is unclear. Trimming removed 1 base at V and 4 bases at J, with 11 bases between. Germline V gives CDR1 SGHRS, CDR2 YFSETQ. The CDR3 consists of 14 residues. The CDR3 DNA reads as TGCGCCAGCAGCTTGAAGGGAGATGGCTATGGCTACACCTTC. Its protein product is CASSLKGDGYGYTF.

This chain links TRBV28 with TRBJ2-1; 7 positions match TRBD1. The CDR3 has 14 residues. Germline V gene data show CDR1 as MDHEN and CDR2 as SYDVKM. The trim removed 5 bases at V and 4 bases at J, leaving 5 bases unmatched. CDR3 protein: CASSTGTEYNEQFF. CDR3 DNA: TGTGCCAGCAGTACCGGGACAGAATACAATGAGCAGTTCTTC.